The table lists the clone carrying this T cell receptor (beta chain) with a few counts. Antigen unknown. From the germline J gene comes the end of the CDR3, since the read stops 3 residues before it. CDR3 length: 14 residues. The germline V gene encodes CDR1 SGHVS and CDR2 FQNEAQ. Generated by immunoSEQ multiplex PCR, the TCRdb table keeps only in-frame clones and is missing some. The sample contains about 40,000 clones, none of them singletons. The data were obtained in a study of T cell clonality in common variable immunodeficiency. Study observations and caveats: CVID subjects had higher TCRbeta clonality than healthy controls, most marked in about a third. CVID subjects shared fewer TCRbeta clones than healthy controls did. CVID patient heterogeneity limited repertoire-clinical complication correlations.

The sequence came from a person aged 18 to 69 in good health. The specimen sequenced was peripheral blood mononuclear cells. This chain joins TRBV7-8 and TRBJ1-2; D might be TRBD1 (5 bases). CDR3 DNA, as far as it was read: TGTGCCAGCAGCTTAGGGGGGGAGGCAGATACC. It is translated as CASSLGGEADT. From start to end, the CDR3 is CASSLGGEADTYTF.